What follows are 11 T cell receptor beta chains derived from one specimen sequenced in a study of early T cells in non-severe SARS-CoV-2 infection. In TCRdb, the 5' RACE reads were re-called with MiXCR into one record per CDR3 protein. The sample gives over 50,000 distinct CDR3 sequences, approximately 11% of which show up once; 1.5% to 2% is in the top ten. The sequencing sample was made of whole blood. These receptors were collected from an adult who was a healthcare worker with PCR-confirmed SARS-CoV-2 infection or an uninfected control (not recorded which).

This clonotype was counted only a few times. The gene calls are TRBV11-2 and TRBJ2-3; D unclear. Germline-derived CDR1 and CDR2 are SGHAT and FQNNGV. The CDR3 runs to 11 residues. Trimming cost V 4 bases and J 8 bases, with 7 bases left between them. CDR3 bases: TGTGCCAGCAGCTCTCCCGGTACGCAGTATTTT. Its protein is CASSSPGTQYF.

The chain uses TRBV6-2 or TRBV6-3 and TRBJ2-7; D unresolved. Germline assignment: CDR1 MNHEY and CDR2 SVGEGT. There are 13 residues in the CDR3. V was clipped by 1 base and J by 1 base, with 5 bases between them. The CDR3 loop is CASSYYGSYEQYF. CDR3 sequence (DNA): TGTGCCAGCAGTTACTATGGATCCTACGAGCAGTACTTC.

In its sample, this clonotype was seen many times. This chain connects TRBV14 to TRBJ2-5; D gene ambiguous. This CDR3 spans 14 amino acids. V shed 0 bases and J shed 4 bases, with 9 bases lying between them. Germline V CDR1 and CDR2: SGHDN, FVKESK. This chain's CDR3 is CASSQDQSRETQYF. DNA of the CDR3: TGTGCCAGCAGCCAAGATCAGTCGAGAGAGACCCAGTACTTC.

Ten or more counts support this clonotype. This chain uses TRBV6-6 with TRBJ1-3, with no clear D. CDR3 size: 14 residues. V gave up 7 bases and J gave up 0 bases, with 10 bases separating them. Germline V gives CDR1 MNHNY, CDR2 SVGAGI (reference sequence). Here the CDR3 reads CASKGTFSGNTIYF. In nucleotides, the CDR3 is TGTGCCAGCAAGGGAACGTTCTCTGGAAACACCATATATTTT.

This clonotype was seen repeatedly, ten times or more. The V call is TRBV15, the J call TRBJ2-5; the D gene is possibly TRBD1 (5 bases). This CDR3 contains 15 residues. The V gene's germline CDR1 is LNHNV and CDR2 YYDKDF (reference sequence). Trimming took off 1 base at V and 5 bases at J, with 14 bases between the two ends. CDR3 amino acids: CATSRGQGSGETQYF. CDR3 nucleotide sequence: TGTGCCACCAGCAGAGGGCAGGGCTCTGGCGAGACCCAGTACTTC. The full variable domain, its missing parts supplied by reference TRBV15 and TRBJ2-5, is DAMVIQNPRYQVTQFGKPVTLSCSQTLNHNVMYWYQQKSSQAPKLLFHYYDKDFNNEADTPDNFQSRRPNTSFCFLDIRSPGLGDTAMYLCATSRGQGSGETQYFGPGTRLLVL.

The V gene is TRBV6-2 or TRBV6-3, the J gene TRBJ1-5, with D perhaps TRBD1 (6 bases). Germline CDR1 MNHEY, CDR2 SVGEGT. The CDR3 covers 14 residues. With 5 bases removed from V and 4 bases from J, the gap between germline ends came to 12 bases. The CDR3 sequence is CASSPTGINQPQHF. CDR3 nucleotides: TGTGCCAGCAGTCCCACAGGGATTAATCAGCCCCAGCATTTT.

This clonotype was seen many times. The chain has TRBV20-1 and TRBJ2-3, with 9 bases that match TRBD2. The CDR3 is 15 residues long. V shed 0 bases and J 1 base; nucleotides not matched to a gene: 2. CDR1 is DFQATT, CDR2 SNEGSKA, per germline (reference sequence). CDR3 DNA: TGCAGTGCTAGAGACCCTAGCGGGGGCACAGATACGCAGTATTTT. It specifies CSARDPSGGTDTQYF.

This clonotype was observed many times. The rearrangement joins TRBV12-3 or TRBV12-4 to TRBJ2-3; D is uncertain. This CDR3 comprises 12 residues. The V end lost 5 bases, the J end lost 2 bases, and 5 bases lay between the germline ends. The CDR3 here is CASSPITDTQYF. DNA of the CDR3: TGTGCCAGCAGTCCTATCACAGATACGCAGTATTTT.

This clonotype came up many times. The J gene is TRBJ1-2, the V gene TRBV19; D is unresolved. V lost 3 bases to trimming and J lost 2 bases, with 7 bases between them. Germline V CDR1 and CDR2: LNHDA, SQIVND (reference sequence). There are 13 residues in the CDR3. Written as DNA, the CDR3 is TGTGCCAGTAGTATCGGGCGGAACTATGGCTACACCTTC. Translating it yields CASSIGRNYGYTF.

This clonotype occurred a few times. This chain links TRBV7-3 with TRBJ2-3; no definite D call. Germline CDR1 reads SGHTA; CDR2 reads FQGTGA. V was pared by 3 bases and J by 4 bases, with 14 bases between. This CDR3 spans 15 amino acids. The CDR3 nucleotides read TGTGCCAGCAGCTTCGGTGAGAGAATATCAGATACGCAGTATTTT. Protein sequence: CASSFGERISDTQYF.

This clonotype was recorded a few times. This sequence joins TRBV6-6 and TRBJ2-7, with 9 bases matching TRBD1. CDR1 and CDR2 from the germline V gene are MNHNY and SVGAGI (reference sequence). V lost 10 bases and J lost 4; bases outside the gene matches: 11. The CDR3 contains 14 residues. This CDR3 is CATYPGTGSYEQYF. The CDR3 coding sequence is TGTGCCACCTACCCCGGGACAGGGTCTTACGAGCAGTACTTC.